A single T cell receptor beta chain is shown here with its context. What it binds is unknown. Repertoires were generated with immunoSEQ multiplex PCR, while TCRdb's copy carries only in-frame clones and drops some. The table records 250,000 to 350,000 clones, approximately 76% of them present only once. Germline CDR1 is ENHRY and CDR2 is SYGVKD. The CDR3 extends over 14 amino acids. V was trimmed by 0 bases and J by 8 bases, leaving 13 bases between them. These data are taken from a study of cytotoxic CD8 clonotypes in ibrutinib-treated CLL. Background on the study: Samples yielded averages of 250,000 or so productive templates and 94,082 productive rearrangements.

Regarding the study as a whole: Higher circulating CD8+ T-cell counts strongly accompanied higher baseline clonality, above age-matched healthy donors. Upon ibrutinib response clonality rose, and upon progression it fell back toward baseline.

The sequences come from PBMCs, collected at disease progression, from a patient treated with ibrutinib. The TCR comes from a human donor with chronic lymphocytic leukemia. J is TRBJ2-5 and V is TRBV10-3; tentative D call: TRBD2 (6 bases). The chain's CDR3 is CAISESGPGDTQYF. CDR3 DNA: TGTGCCATCAGTGAGTCTGGGCCGGGGGATACCCAGTACTTC.